The 8 T cell receptor beta chains below were found in one sample sequenced in a study of cytomegalovirus exposure and HLA in healthy donors. PCR used 60 Vbeta primers and 13 Jbeta primers. The assay was immunoSEQ multiplex PCR, and TCRdb's table has in-frame clones only and misses some. The repertoire includes 150,000 to 170,000 clones, 75% to 85% of them detected once, and roughly 8% sits in the top ten. The specimen was PBMCs. The receptor set was obtained from a man aged 25-45 years in good health and CMV-seropositive.

This clone showed up just once. V is TRBV5-4 and J is TRBJ1-1; TRBD1 might be the D (5 bases). This CDR3 is 14 amino acids long. Deletions cut 1 base from V and 2 bases from J, with 9 bases between. Germline V CDR1 and CDR2: SGHNT, YYREEE (reference sequence). The CDR3 spells CASSLKGANTEAFF. CDR3 nucleotides: TGTGCCAGCAGCTTGAAAGGGGCCAACACTGAAGCTTTCTTT.

The chain couples TRBV6-5 to TRBJ1-5; no clear D. The CDR3 length is 14 residues. Germline V gene data show CDR1 as MNHEY and CDR2 as SVGAGI. V lost 11 bases and J lost 3, with 17 bases in between. The CDR3 coding sequence is TGTGCCTCAAAAAGATCCGGGGACAATCAGCCCCAGCATTTT. It specifies CASKRSGDNQPQHF.

V and J are TRBV11-2 and TRBJ2-5; D gene uncertain. The CDR3 is 14 amino acids. The V gene's germline CDR1 is SGHAT and CDR2 FQNNGV. V was trimmed by 2 bases and J by 3 bases, leaving 10 bases between them. CDR3 sequence reads: CASSLSPAEETQYF. The DNA for the CDR3 is TGTGCCAGCAGCTTAAGCCCTGCCGAAGAGACCCAGTACTTC.

The chain employs TRBV7-9 and TRBJ2-1; 13 bases are shared with TRBD2. Germline values: CDR1 SEHNR, CDR2 FQNEAQ (reference sequence). With 4 bases clipped from V and 7 bases from J, the junction kept 4 bases outside the gene matches. The CDR3 is 15 residues long. The CDR3, as DNA: TGTGCCAGCAGCTCGGGACTAGCGGGAAAGAATGAGCAGTTCTTC. Translation: CASSSGLAGKNEQFF.

The chain links TRBV11-3 to TRBJ2-1; a possible D gene is TRBD2 (6 bases). Germline lookup yields CDR1 SGHNT and CDR2 YENEEA. The CDR3 is 15 residues long. Trimming left V 5 bases short and J 1 base short, with 12 bases between. CDR3 loop: CASSPGGPSYNEQFF. The CDR3 DNA sequence: TGTGCCAGCAGCCCCGGAGGGCCATCCTACAATGAGCAGTTCTTC.

The rearrangement links TRBV6-4 to TRBJ1-2; D uncertain. Germline assignment: CDR1 MRHNA and CDR2 SNTAGT. V was trimmed by 3 bases and J by 4 bases, leaving 9 bases between them. CDR3 length: 13 amino acids. The DNA of the CDR3 is TGTGCCAGCAGTGAGCTACCCTTCTATGGCTACACCTTC. It specifies CASSELPFYGYTF.

The chain has TRBV9 and TRBJ1-2, with 10 nucleotides matching TRBD1. The CDR3 extends over 13 amino acids. J gave up 12 bases and V 0 bases, and 5 bases lay outside the gene matches. Germline CDR1 and CDR2: SGDLS and YYNGEE. The CDR3 nucleotides are TGTGCCAGCAGCGTAGATCTGACAGGGGGCCACACCTTC. Translating it yields CASSVDLTGGHTF.

The chain combines TRBV19 with TRBJ1-5, with 8 bases lining up with TRBD1. This CDR3 is 19 amino acids long. CDR1 and CDR2 (germline): LNHDA, SQIVND (reference sequence). V shed 5 bases, J shed 0 bases, and the junction held 15 bases outside the gene matches. The chain's CDR3 is CASSYDRDRRTYSNQPQHF. The DNA for the CDR3 is TGTGCCAGTAGTTATGACCGGGACAGGAGGACCTATAGCAATCAGCCCCAGCATTTT.